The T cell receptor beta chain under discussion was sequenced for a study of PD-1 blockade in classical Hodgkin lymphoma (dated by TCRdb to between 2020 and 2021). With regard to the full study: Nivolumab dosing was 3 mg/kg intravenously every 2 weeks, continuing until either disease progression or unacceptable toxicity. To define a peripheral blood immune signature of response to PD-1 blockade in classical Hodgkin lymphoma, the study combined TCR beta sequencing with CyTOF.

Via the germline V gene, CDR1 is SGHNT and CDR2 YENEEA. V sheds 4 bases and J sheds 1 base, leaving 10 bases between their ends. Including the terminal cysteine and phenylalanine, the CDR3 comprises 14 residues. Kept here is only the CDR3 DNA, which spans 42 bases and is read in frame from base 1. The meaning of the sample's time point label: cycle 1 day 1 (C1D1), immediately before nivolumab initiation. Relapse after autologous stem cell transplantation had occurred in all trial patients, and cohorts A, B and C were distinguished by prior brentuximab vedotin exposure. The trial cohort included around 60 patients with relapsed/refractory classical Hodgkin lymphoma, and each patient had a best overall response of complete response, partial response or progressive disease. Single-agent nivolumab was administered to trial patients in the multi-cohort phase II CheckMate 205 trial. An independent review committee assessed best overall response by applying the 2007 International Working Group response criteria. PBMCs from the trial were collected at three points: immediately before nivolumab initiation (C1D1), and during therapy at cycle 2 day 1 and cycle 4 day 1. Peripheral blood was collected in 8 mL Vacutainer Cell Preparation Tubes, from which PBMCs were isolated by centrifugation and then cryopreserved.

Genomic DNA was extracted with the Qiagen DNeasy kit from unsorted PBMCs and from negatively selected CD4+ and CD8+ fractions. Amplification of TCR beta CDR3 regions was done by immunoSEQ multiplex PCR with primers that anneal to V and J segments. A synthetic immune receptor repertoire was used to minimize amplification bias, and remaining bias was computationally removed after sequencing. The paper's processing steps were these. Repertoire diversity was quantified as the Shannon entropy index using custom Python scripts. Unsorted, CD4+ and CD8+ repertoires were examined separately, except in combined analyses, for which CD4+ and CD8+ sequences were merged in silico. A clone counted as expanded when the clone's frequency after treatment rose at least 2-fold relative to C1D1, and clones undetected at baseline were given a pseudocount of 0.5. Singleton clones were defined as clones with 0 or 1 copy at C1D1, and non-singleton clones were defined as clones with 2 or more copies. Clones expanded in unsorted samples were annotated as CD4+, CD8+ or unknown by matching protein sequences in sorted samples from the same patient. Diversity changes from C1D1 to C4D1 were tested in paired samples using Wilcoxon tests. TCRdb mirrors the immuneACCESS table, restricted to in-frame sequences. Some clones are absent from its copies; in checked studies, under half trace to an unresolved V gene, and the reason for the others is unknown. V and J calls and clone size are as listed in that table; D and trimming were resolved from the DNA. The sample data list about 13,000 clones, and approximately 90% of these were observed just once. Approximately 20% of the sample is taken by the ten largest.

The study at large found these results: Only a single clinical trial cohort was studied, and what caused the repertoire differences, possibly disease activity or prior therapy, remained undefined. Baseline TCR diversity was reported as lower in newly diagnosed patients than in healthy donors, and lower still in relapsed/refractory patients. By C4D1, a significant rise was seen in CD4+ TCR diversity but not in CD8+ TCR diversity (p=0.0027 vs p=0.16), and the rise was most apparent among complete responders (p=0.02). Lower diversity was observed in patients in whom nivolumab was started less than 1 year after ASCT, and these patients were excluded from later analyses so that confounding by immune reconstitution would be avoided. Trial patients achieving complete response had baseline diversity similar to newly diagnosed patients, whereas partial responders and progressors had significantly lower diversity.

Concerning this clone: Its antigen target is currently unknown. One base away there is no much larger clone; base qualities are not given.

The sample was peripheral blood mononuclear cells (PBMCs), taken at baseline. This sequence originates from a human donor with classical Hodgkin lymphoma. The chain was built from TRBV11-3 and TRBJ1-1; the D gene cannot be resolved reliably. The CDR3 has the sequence CASSSILQNTEAFF. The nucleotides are TGTGCCAGCAGCTCTATACTACAGAACACTGAAGCTTTCTTT. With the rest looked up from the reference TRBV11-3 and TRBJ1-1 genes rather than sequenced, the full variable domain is EAGVVQSPRYKIIEKKQPVAFWCNPISGHNTLYWYLQNLGQGPELLIRYENEEAVDDSQLPKDRFSAERLKGVDSTLKIQPAELGDSAVYLCASSSILQNTEAFFGQGTRLTVV.